The present T cell receptor beta chain was sequenced within a study of CD8 T cells in ankylosing spondylitis. As regards this clonotype: Its target is unknown.

Regarding the study as a whole: Within ankylosing spondylitis blood, a TCR beta motif made up of seven or eight highly homologous variants appeared to be characteristic.

TCRdb processed the 5' RACE reads anew with MiXCR; each CDR3 protein has one entry. The repertoire holds 700,000 to 1,000,000 distinct CDR3 sequences, 10% to 15% seen once, with approximately 0.5% in the top ten. This CDR3 contains 13 residues. V lost 7 bases, J lost 0 bases, and 10 bases lay in between. V is TRBV12-3 or TRBV12-4 and J is TRBJ2-7; D tentatively fits TRBD1 or TRBD2 (5 bases each). Material: blood, either unsorted or a sorted T cell fraction (not recorded which). This clonotype was obtained from a male donor with ankylosing spondylitis. The CDR3 DNA reads as TGTGCCAGCATTGGGGGACCCTCCTACGAGCAGTACTTC. Translated, it gives CASIGGPSYEQYF.